This TCR beta chain was recorded in a study of beta chain features in type 1 diabetes. For the study at large: The patients were much like the healthy donors in age, gender and cell yields. Whole-study results and caveats: A pattern of fewer insertions and more deletions at VDJ junctions was seen in type 1 diabetes patients.

A heparinised blood draw that averaged approximately 120 mL was obtained once from each donor. CD4+ naive, central memory, regulatory and stem cell-like memory cells were sorted via CD45RO/CCR7/CD25/CD127/CD95/CD27. Isolated RNA was reverse transcribed in full, so expressed TCRB transcripts were sequenced. The table came from immunoSEQ multiplex PCR; TCRdb's copy has only in-frame clones and leaves some out. The repertoire has 330,000 or so clones, about 20% of them found once; the top ten carry 0.035% to 0.05%. With 5 bases removed from V and 6 bases from J, the gap between germline ends came to 20 bases. The length of the CDR3 is 15 residues. CDR1 is SGDLS, CDR2 YYNGEE, per germline. Worth noting for this clone: What it recognizes is unknown.

This sequence originates from a woman between 18 and 30 years old in good health. The sample comprised naive CD4+ T cells from blood. The rearrangement joins TRBV9 to TRBJ2-5; a possible D gene is TRBD1 (6 bases). CDR3 sequence reads: CASSRTGTQGQTQYF. The CDR3 DNA reads as TGTGCCAGCAGTCGCACAGGGACGCAAGGACAGACCCAGTACTTC.